This T cell receptor beta chain stems from a study of cytomegalovirus exposure and HLA in healthy donors. The CDR3 has 14 residues. In germline, CDR1 is SGHTA, CDR2 FQGNSA. V shed 0 bases and J shed 11 bases, with 15 bases lying between them. It was with 60 Vbeta and 13 Jbeta primers that the PCR ran. TCRdb's table, derived via immunoSEQ multiplex PCR, lists solely in-frame clones and lacks some. There are tens of thousands of clones in the sample; approximately 70% occur only once, and about 15% lies in the top ten. Material for sequencing was PBMCs. This chain connects TRBV7-2 to TRBJ2-3; D is possibly TRBD2 (5 bases). The clonotype originates from a woman between 45 and 60 years old in good health and CMV-seropositive. CDR3 DNA: TGTGCCAGCAGCTTAGCCACACCGGAGGCTAAGCAGTATTTT. It codes for CASSLATPEAKQYF.